This T cell receptor (beta chain) was retrieved from a study of blood T cell repertoires in COVID-19. As for the study in general: PBMCs, B-cell-depleted T cells, or T cells were the source of the cDNA or gDNA that made up the material.

Profiled with immunoSEQ multiplex PCR; TCRdb holds only in-frame clones, not every one. The repertoire includes under 500,000 clones, nearly 90% of them detected once, and under 2% sits in the top ten. The V gene's germline CDR1 is MNHEY and CDR2 SMNVEV (reference sequence). The junction had 3 bases not matched to a gene; V was cut back by 7 bases and J by 3 bases. The CDR3 has 13 residues. Recruits, aged roughly 18 to 90 years, lived in 25 or so US areas. The sequence was obtained from a woman between 18 and 29 years old with acute COVID-19. Source material: PBMCs or T cells enriched from blood (not recorded which). The V gene is TRBV27, the J gene TRBJ1-2; 9 bases are a match to TRBD1. The CDR3 region has the DNA TGTGCCAGCAAGGACAGGGGTGACTATGGCTACACCTTC. It is translated as CASKDRGDYGYTF.